The rows below give T cell receptor beta chains drawn from one sample of a study of cytomegalovirus exposure and HLA in healthy donors. Generated by immunoSEQ multiplex PCR, the TCRdb table keeps only in-frame clones and is missing some. The sample consists of roughly 180,000 clones, roughly 86% of them appearing once. The specimen sequenced was PBMCs. These TCRs come from a man aged 25 to 45 in good health and CMV-seropositive. CDR3s include the opening cysteine and the closing phenylalanine or tryptophan. D genes are given only for firm matches. Rows give clone size only sometimes, using once, few, many, or a class for an expanded clone.

j_gene: TRBJ2-2
d_gene: -
v_gene: TRBV9
abundance: -
CDR3nt: TGTGCCAGCAGCGGTCTGGGCGGGGAGCTGTTTTTT
CDR3aa: CASSGLGGELFF

j_gene: TRBJ1-2
d_gene: TRBD1
v_gene: TRBV29-1
abundance: few
CDR3nt: TGCAGCGACGAGGGACAGGGGCCCTATGGCTACACCTTC
CDR3aa: CSDEGQGPYGYTF

j_gene: TRBJ2-3
d_gene: TRBD1
v_gene: TRBV29-1
abundance: -
CDR3nt: TGCAGCGTTGAACCGGGACAGGAAGGGGATACGCAGTATTTT
CDR3aa: CSVEPGQEGDTQYF

j_gene: TRBJ1-2
d_gene: TRBD1
v_gene: TRBV5-1
abundance: -
CDR3nt: TGCGCCAGCAGCCCGGGACAGGGGGCTGACGGCTACACCTTC
CDR3aa: CASSPGQGADGYTF

j_gene: TRBJ1-5
d_gene: TRBD1
v_gene: TRBV19
abundance: few
CDR3nt: TGTGCCAGTAGTATATGGACAGGGGATCAGCCCCAGCATTTT
CDR3aa: CASSIWTGDQPQHF

j_gene: TRBJ2-5
d_gene: TRBD1
v_gene: TRBV30
abundance: -
CDR3nt: TGTGCCTGGAGTGGACAGGGGGCCCCGGAGCTAGAGACCCAGTACTTC
CDR3aa: CAWSGQGAPELETQYF

j_gene: TRBJ1-2
d_gene: -
v_gene: TRBV2
abundance: many
CDR3nt: TGTGCCAGCAGTGAAAGCCGAGAAACTAACTATGGCTACACCTTC
CDR3aa: CASSESRETNYGYTF

j_gene: TRBJ2-5
d_gene: -
v_gene: TRBV27
abundance: -
CDR3nt: TGTGCCAGCAGCTGGGACTGGAGCGGGGAGACCCAGTACTTC
CDR3aa: CASSWDWSGETQYF

j_gene: TRBJ1-1
d_gene: -
v_gene: TRBV11-2
abundance: -
CDR3nt: TGTGCCAGCAGCCAGATGGTGGGTGAGGAAGCTTTCTTT
CDR3aa: CASSQMVGEEAFF

j_gene: TRBJ1-4
d_gene: -
v_gene: TRBV6-1
abundance: -
CDR3nt: TGTGCCAGCATGGACCAGGTTAATGAAAAACTGTTTTTT
CDR3aa: CASMDQVNEKLFF

j_gene: TRBJ2-3
d_gene: TRBD1
v_gene: TRBV9
abundance: -
CDR3nt: TGTGCCAGCAGCTTACTTGGGACAGGGGACACAGATACGCAGTATTTT
CDR3aa: CASSLLGTGDTDTQYF

j_gene: TRBJ1-3
d_gene: -
v_gene: TRBV18
abundance: -
CDR3nt: TGTGCCAGCTCACCGCCTCCAGGGGCCCTGGACACCATATATTTT
CDR3aa: CASSPPPGALDTIYF

j_gene: TRBJ2-7
d_gene: -
v_gene: TRBV7-9
abundance: -
CDR3nt: TGTGCCAGCAGCCAAGGACTCTACGAGCAGTACTTC
CDR3aa: CASSQGLYEQYF

j_gene: TRBJ1-2
d_gene: TRBD1
v_gene: TRBV27
abundance: -
CDR3nt: TGTGCCAGCAGTCCACAGGGGTTCGGCTACACCTTC
CDR3aa: CASSPQGFGYTF